This TCR beta chain was sequenced for a study of blood T cell repertoires in COVID-19. Background on the study: The United States, Italy and Spain provided the acute and convalescent COVID-19 samples. Nucleic acid was either cDNA or gDNA, and it came from T cells, B-cell-depleted T cells, or PBMCs.

In the original workflow: Amplification with reference gene primers provided the estimates of nucleated cell counts. This table comes from immunoSEQ multiplex PCR, and its TCRdb copy is limited to in-frame clones, with some not included. Clone size and the V and J calls come from that table; the DNA yielded D and trimming. The sample yields over 130,000 clones, roughly 90% seen once. The V end was cut by 7 bases, the J end by 4 bases, with 9 bases between. The CDR3 spans 12 residues. Germline CDR1 and CDR2: MNHEY and SVGAGI. This TCR derives from a woman between 55 and 75 years old with active or convalescent COVID-19. The sequencing sample was made of peripheral blood. The chain uses TRBV6-5 and TRBJ2-3, with a tentative D call TRBD2 (5 bases). CDR3 coding DNA: TGTGCCAGCACCGTGCGGGCAGATACGCAGTATTTT. Translating it yields CASTVRADTQYF.